The 9 T cell receptor beta chains listed next were all sequenced from one sample in a study of shared clonotypes between healthy human individuals (TCRdb year 2020). Preparation of the library involved the immunoSEQ multiplex PCR assay. Drawn from immuneACCESS, this table holds only the in-frame rearrangements with V and J called that TCRdb kept. Clones are partly lost; checked studies trace under half to an unresolved V gene and leave the rest unexplained. The sample data list a few million clones, and 90% to 95% of these were observed just once. Over 0.12% of the sample rests with the top ten. The sequenced sample was naive CD4+ T cells sorted from blood. The intended sense of this specimen's cell subset or site label: CD45RA+ positively selected. All receptors come from a man between 18 and 29 years old in good health.

The J gene is TRBJ2-7, the V gene TRBV7-2; D ambiguous. Germline assignment: CDR1 SGHTA and CDR2 FQGNSA. V dropped 6 bases and J dropped 2 bases, with 8 bases sitting between them. This CDR3 is built from 12 residues. CDR3 sequence reads: CASRRTPYEQYF. The DNA for the CDR3 is TGTGCCAGCAGACGTACACCCTACGAGCAGTACTTC.

To note about this clone: Other DNA sequences in the sample encode the same CDR3. The chain combines TRBV7-9 with TRBJ2-1; D not resolved. Germline CDR1 and CDR2: SEHNR and FQNEAQ (reference sequence). Between the trimmed V and J ends, which lost 5 bases and 4 bases, there was a span of 12 bases. The CDR3 has 14 amino acids. The CDR3 sequence: CASSLVAEYNEQFF. CDR3 sequence (DNA): TGTGCCAGCAGCCTAGTGGCGGAATACAATGAGCAGTTCTTC.

This rearrangement joins TRBV7-2 to TRBJ1-6; possibly TRBD1 for D (6 bases). Deletions cut 3 bases from V and 9 bases from J, with 9 bases between. There are 13 residues in the CDR3. Per germline, CDR1 SGHTA and CDR2 FQGNSA. In nucleotides, the CDR3 is TGTGCCAGCAGCTTGCAGGGGAGTTCACCCCTCCACTTT. Amino acid sequence: CASSLQGSSPLHF. Based on the CDR3 plus reference TRBV7-2 and TRBJ1-6, the full variable domain is GAGVSQSPSNKVTEKGKDVELRCDPISGHTALYWYRQSLGQGLEFLIYFQGNSAPDKSGLPSDRFSAERTGGSVSTLTIQRTQQEDSAVYLCASSLQGSSPLHFGNGTRLTVT.

The J gene is TRBJ2-7, the V gene TRBV28, with 7 bases aligning to TRBD2. Germline CDR1 and CDR2: MDHEN and SYDVKM. The CDR3 is 15 amino acids. V was clipped by 2 bases and J by 6 bases; unmatched bases: 10. CDR3 in amino acids: CASSLASAGVGEQYF. The CDR3 nucleotides are TGTGCCAGCAGTTTAGCGTCGGCGGGGGTGGGCGAGCAGTACTTC.

V is TRBV11-2 and J is TRBJ1-1; no definite D call. Germline CDR1 SGHAT, CDR2 FQNNGV. The CDR3 spans 13 residues. With 5 bases removed from V and 2 bases from J, the gap between germline ends came to 9 bases. Written as DNA, the CDR3 is TGTGCCAGCAGCCTTCAGCGAAACACTGAAGCTTTCTTT. The encoded protein is CASSLQRNTEAFF.

This clone was counted a few times. The chain uses TRBV14 and TRBJ1-1; D might be TRBD1 (5 bases). The germline V gene has CDR1 SGHDN and CDR2 FVKESK. This CDR3 spans 15 amino acids. Between the trimmed V and J ends, which lost 3 bases and 7 bases, there was a span of 18 bases. The CDR3 spells CASSQEGLGGGEAFF. CDR3 coding DNA: TGTGCCAGCAGCCAGGAGGGACTGGGGGGAGGTGAAGCTTTCTTT.

A few counts support this clone. The same CDR3 is also encoded by other DNA sequences in this sample. V usage is TRBV5-1 and J usage is TRBJ1-1; D perhaps matches TRBD1 (6 bases). CDR3 length: 14 amino acids. V lost 0 bases and J 1 base, leaving 7 bases between the germline ends. Germline CDR1 and CDR2: SGHRS and YFSETQ. DNA for the CDR3: TGCGCCAGCAGCTTGGGGGGACAGAACACTGAAGCTTTCTTT. Translating gives CASSLGGQNTEAFF. The whole variable domain, remainder taken from reference TRBV5-1 and TRBJ1-1, is KAGVTQTPRYLIKTRGQQVTLSCSPISGHRSVSWYQQTPGQGLQFLFEYFSETQRNKGNFPGRFSGRQFSNSRSEMNVSTLELGDSALYLCASSLGGQNTEAFFGQGTRLTVV.

This clone was seen a single time. The chain couples TRBV7-8 to TRBJ1-2, with D perhaps matching TRBD1 (6 bases). The germline V gene encodes CDR1 SGHVS and CDR2 FQNEAQ. Trimming removed 6 bases at V and 8 bases at J, with 16 bases between. This CDR3 comprises 13 residues. The DNA of the CDR3 is TGTGCCAGCAGATTTGAAGAGACAGGCGGCTACACCTTC. It specifies CASRFEETGGYTF.

With respect to this clone: This CDR3 is also generated by other DNA sequences in the sample. The chain uses TRBV30 and TRBJ2-1; D possibly corresponds to TRBD2 (5 bases). The CDR3 extends over 13 amino acids. Trimming pared 3 bases from V and 6 bases from J, leaving 12 bases between. CDR1 is GTSNPN and CDR2 is SVGIG in the germline V gene (reference sequence). CDR3 amino acids: CAWRLAGGNEQFF. The CDR3 DNA is TGTGCCTGGAGACTGGCAGGAGGCAATGAGCAGTTCTTC. The whole variable domain, filled in from reference TRBV30 and TRBJ2-1, reads SQTIHQWPATLVQPVGSPLSLECTVEGTSNPNLYWYRQAAGRGLQLLFYSVGIGQISSEVPQNLSASRPQDRQFILSSKKLLLSDSGFYLCAWRLAGGNEQFFGPGTRLTVL.